The rows below give T cell receptor beta chains drawn from one sample of a study of human T cells and chemical hapten exposure. TCRdb redid the calling of the RACE reads with MiXCR, one entry per CDR3 protein. Of tens of thousands of distinct CDR3 sequences listed, approximately 10% are singletons. The sequences come from whole blood, collected in connection with sensitization to the hapten diphenylcyclopropenone (DPC). These receptors were obtained from a woman aged 50 to 60 with alopecia areata. Some clones in this sample may be carry-over from other donors' samples. Each CDR3 is given with its conserved first and last residue. The D gene is left open where the match is weak. For some rows the clone size is stated as once, few or many, or as a class when expanded; others skip it.

cdr3_aa | cdr3_nt | v_call | d_call | clone_size | j_call
CASSRGGSQPQHF | TGTGCCAGCAGTAGGGGCGGCAGTCAGCCCCAGCATTTT | TRBV6-2/TRBV6-3 | . | . | TRBJ1-5
CASSLYQQYF | TGTGCCAGCAGTCTCTACCAGCAGTACTTC | TRBV2 | . | many | TRBJ2-7
CSARDQTHLPYEQYF | TGCAGTGCTAGAGATCAGACTCACTTACCCTACGAGCAGTACTTC | TRBV20-1 | . | many | TRBJ2-7
CASTDKNTGELFF | TGTGCCAGCACCGACAAAAACACCGGGGAGCTGTTTTTT | TRBV12-3/TRBV12-4 | . | . | TRBJ2-2
CATGKDTDEQFF | TGTGCCACTGGTAAGGACACTGATGAGCAGTTCTTC | TRBV24-1 | . | few | TRBJ2-1
CASTPTLILQETQYF | TGTGCCAGCACCCCGACTCTGATCCTGCAAGAGACCCAGTACTTC | TRBV28 | . | many | TRBJ2-5
CASSQGGGDQPQHF | TGTGCCAGCAGCCAAGGAGGGGGAGATCAGCCCCAGCATTTT | TRBV4-2 | . | many | TRBJ1-5
CASSQTGARYTF | TGTGCCAGCAGCCAGACAGGGGCACGCTACACCTTC | TRBV4-2 | TRBD1 | many | TRBJ1-2
CASSEVIGPLETQYF | TGTGCCAGCAGTGAAGTTATAGGGCCATTGGAGACCCAGTACTTC | TRBV2 | . | many | TRBJ2-5
CASSRDRTNEKLFF | TGTGCCAGCAGCCGGGACAGAACTAATGAAAAACTGTTTTTT | TRBV5-6 | TRBD1 | few | TRBJ1-4